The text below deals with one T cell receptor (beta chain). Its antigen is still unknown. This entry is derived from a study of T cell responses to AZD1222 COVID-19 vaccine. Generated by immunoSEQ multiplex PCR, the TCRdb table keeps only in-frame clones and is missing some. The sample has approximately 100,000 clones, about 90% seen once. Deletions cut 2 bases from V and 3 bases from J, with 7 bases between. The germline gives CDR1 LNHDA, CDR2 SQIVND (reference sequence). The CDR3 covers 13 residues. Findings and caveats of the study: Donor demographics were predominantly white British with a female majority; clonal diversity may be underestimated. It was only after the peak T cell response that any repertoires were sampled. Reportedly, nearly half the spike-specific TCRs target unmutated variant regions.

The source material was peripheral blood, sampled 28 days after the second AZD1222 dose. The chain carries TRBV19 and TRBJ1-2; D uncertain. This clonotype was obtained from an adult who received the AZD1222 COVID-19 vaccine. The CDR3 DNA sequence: TGTGCCAGTAGTATATTTCGGTACTATGGCTACACCTTC. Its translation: CASSIFRYYGYTF.